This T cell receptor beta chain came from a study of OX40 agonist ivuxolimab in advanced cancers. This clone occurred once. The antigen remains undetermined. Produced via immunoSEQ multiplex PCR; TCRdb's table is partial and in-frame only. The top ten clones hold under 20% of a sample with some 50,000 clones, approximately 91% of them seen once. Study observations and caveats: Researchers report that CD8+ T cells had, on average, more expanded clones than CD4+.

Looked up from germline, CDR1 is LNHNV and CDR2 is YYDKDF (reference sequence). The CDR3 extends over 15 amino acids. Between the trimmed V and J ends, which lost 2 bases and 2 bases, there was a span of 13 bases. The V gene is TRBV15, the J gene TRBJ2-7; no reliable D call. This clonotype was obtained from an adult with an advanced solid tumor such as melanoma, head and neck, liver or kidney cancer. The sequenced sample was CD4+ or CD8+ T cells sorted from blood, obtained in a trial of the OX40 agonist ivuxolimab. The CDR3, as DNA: TGTGCCACCAGCAGATCGATTGATAGTACCTACGAGCAGTACTTC. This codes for CATSRSIDSTYEQYF.